Below are 19 T cell receptor beta chains sequenced from a single sample in a study of early T cells in non-severe SARS-CoV-2 infection. From the 5' RACE reads, TCRdb called clonotypes with MiXCR, one entry per CDR3 protein. The sample lists 85,000 to 95,000 distinct CDR3 sequences, roughly 15% occurring once. Sequenced material: whole blood. The source is an adult who was a healthcare worker with PCR-confirmed SARS-CoV-2 infection or an uninfected control (not recorded which).

The chain is built from TRBV27 and TRBJ1-1; tentative D call: TRBD1 (5 bases). V lost 11 bases and J lost 3, with 10 bases in between. CDR1 MNHEY and CDR2 SMNVEV come from the germline V gene (reference sequence). The CDR3 consists of 11 residues. The CDR3 DNA reads as TGTGCCTCCCAAGGGGACACTGAAGCTTTCTTT. This encodes CASQGDTEAFF.

The gene calls are TRBV29-1 and TRBJ2-2; 8 bases are shared with TRBD2. This CDR3 has 15 amino acids. The ends lost 1 base at V and 6 bases at J; junction bases unmatched: 7. CDR1 is SQVTM and CDR2 is ANQGSEA in the germline V gene. Written as DNA, the CDR3 is TGCAGCGTTGAAGTGGGACTAGGTTATTCCGGGGAGCTGTTTTTT. Its translation: CSVEVGLGYSGELFF.

This sequence joins TRBV7-2 and TRBJ2-1; 9 bases agree with TRBD2. V gave up 11 bases and J gave up 8 bases; unmatched junction bases: 7. Per the germline V gene, CDR1 is SGHTA and CDR2 is FQGNSA. This CDR3 region has 12 residues. The CDR3 sequence: CAGAGGLDEQFF. The CDR3 region has the DNA TGTGCCGGGGCGGGGGGGCTTGATGAGCAGTTCTTC.

Worth noting for this clonotype: Relative to the germline gene, one junction end is altered; a read error may explain this. This chain connects TRBV9 to TRBJ1-2; 7 nucleotides align to TRBD1. CDR3 length: 13 amino acids. Germline V gene lookup returns CDR1 SGDLS and CDR2 YYNGEE. The CDR3 here is CASSTGQADGYAF. For the CDR3, the DNA is TGTGCCAGCAGCACCGGACAGGCCGATGGCTACGCCTTC. The full variable domain, its missing parts supplied by reference TRBV9 and TRBJ1-2, is DSGVTQTPKHLITATGQRVTLRCSPRSGDLSVYWYQQSLDQGLQFLIQYYNGEERAKGNILERFSAQQFPDLHSELNLSSLELGDSALYFCASSTGQADGYAFGSGTRLTVV.

This clonotype showed up just a few times. The rearrangement joins TRBV24-1 to TRBJ2-3; D gene ambiguous. V lost 1 base, J lost 5 bases, and 3 bases lay in between. Looked up from germline, CDR1 is KGHDR and CDR2 is SFDVKD. The CDR3 is 12 residues long. This CDR3 is CATSDFLDTQYF. The CDR3 region has the DNA TGTGCCACCAGTGATTTCTTAGATACGCAGTATTTT.

The genes are TRBV12-3 or TRBV12-4 and TRBJ2-2; D possibly corresponds to TRBD2 (5 bases). Trimming stripped 3 bases from V and 5 bases from J, with 13 bases between. The CDR3 runs to 15 residues. The CDR3 DNA reads TGTGCCAGCAGTTTTAGGGTAGCGCGGACCGGGGAGCTGTTTTTT. Amino acid sequence: CASSFRVARTGELFF.

The chain links TRBV6-5 to TRBJ2-7; D is perhaps TRBD2 (6 bases). V dropped 2 bases and J dropped 5 bases, with 19 bases sitting between them. Germline lookup yields CDR1 MNHEY and CDR2 SVGAGI. The CDR3 runs 16 residues. CDR3 sequence (DNA): TGTGCCAGCAGTTACCCCAATATCAAGGAGGGCGACGAGCAGTACGTC. This codes for CASSYPNIKEGDEQYV.

The chain recombines TRBV29-1 with TRBJ2-3; D gene unclear. V lost 6 bases and J 3 bases, leaving 7 bases between the germline ends. The CDR3 has 11 residues. CDR1 SQVTM and CDR2 ANQGSEA come from the germline V gene. For the CDR3, the DNA is TGCAGCGTGGTTGAGACAGATACGCAGTATTTT. It codes for CSVVETDTQYF.

The table lists this clonotype with many counts. The DNA for the CDR3 is TGTGCCAGCAGGGAGGGGGGACGCACAGATACGCAGTATTTT. It is translated as CASREGGRTDTQYF. The rearrangement uses TRBV6-1 and TRBJ2-3; D is tentatively TRBD1 or TRBD2 (6 bases each). V was clipped by 6 bases and J by 1 base, with 11 bases between them. Germline lookup yields CDR1 MNHNS and CDR2 SASEGT. The CDR3 length is 14 residues.

This sequence joins TRBV7-9 and TRBJ2-3; D may match TRBD1 or TRBD2 (5 bases each). This CDR3 contains 15 residues. The germline CDR1 and CDR2 sequences are SEHNR and FQNEAQ (reference sequence). Trimming stripped 5 bases from V and 6 bases from J, with 18 bases between. CDR3 protein: CASSVEEDILDTQYF. The CDR3 nucleotides read TGTGCCAGCAGCGTAGAGGAGGACATTCTGGATACGCAGTATTTT.

The rearrangement links TRBV2 to TRBJ2-2; 8 nucleotides agree with TRBD1. With 3 bases clipped from V and 1 base from J, the junction kept 4 bases outside the gene matches. CDR3 length: 16 residues. Per the germline V gene, CDR1 is SNHLY and CDR2 is FYNNEI. The CDR3 DNA reads TGTGCCAGCAGTGATCTGGGGACAGGGAACACCGGGGAGCTGTTTTTT. Translated, it gives CASSDLGTGNTGELFF.

The CDR3 DNA follows: TGTGCCAGTAGTTACGGCCGGGGTGAGGGCCAAGAGACCCAGTACTTC. Residues: CASSYGRGEGQETQYF. The genes are TRBV19 and TRBJ2-5; D might be TRBD2 (5 bases). This CDR3 has 16 amino acids. The germline CDR1 and CDR2 sequences are LNHDA and SQIVND (reference sequence). V was trimmed by 5 bases and J by 1 base, leaving 17 bases between them.

The rearrangement links TRBV12-3 or TRBV12-4 to TRBJ2-5; TRBD2 agrees at 7 bases. CDR3 size: 14 residues. Trimming at V came to 5 bases and at J to 5 bases, leaving 8 bases not matched to a gene. The CDR3 region is CASSPHGGGETQYF. In DNA form, the CDR3 reads TGTGCCAGCAGTCCTCATGGGGGAGGGGAGACCCAGTACTTC.

The table lists this clonotype with a few counts. At one end the junction does not follow the germline gene, possibly because of a read error. This rearrangement joins TRBV29-1 to TRBJ1-2, with 9 bases matching TRBD1. In germline, CDR1 is SQVTM, CDR2 ANQGSEA. The CDR3 contains 12 residues. As DNA, the CDR3 is TGCAGCGTGCGAACGGGACAGGGCCCCTCCAGCTTC. This codes for CSVRTGQGPSSF.

This clonotype was seen many times. The chain joins TRBV27 to TRBJ1-1; weak D call: TRBD1 (6 bases). The CDR3 consists of 17 residues. Germline CDR1 and CDR2: MNHEY and SMNVEV (reference sequence). V lost 1 base and J lost 0, with 15 bases in between. This CDR3 reads CASSLYGGDYLNTEAFF. CDR3 DNA sequence: TGTGCCAGCAGTTTATACGGGGGCGACTACCTGAACACTGAAGCTTTCTTT.

This chain joins TRBV9 and TRBJ2-1; D gene unclear. The V gene lost 0 bases and the J gene lost 7 bases, with 11 bases spanning the gap. Looked up from germline, CDR1 is SGDLS and CDR2 is YYNGEE. The CDR3 runs to 14 residues. The CDR3 nucleotides are TGTGCCAGCAGCGTAGAGAACACGTGGAATGAGCAGTTCTTC. It is translated as CASSVENTWNEQFF.

This sequence joins TRBV4-1 and TRBJ1-6; the match to TRBD1 covers 7 bases. Germline V lookup: CDR1 MGHRA, CDR2 YSYEKL. The CDR3 spans 15 residues. J gave up 6 bases and V 4 bases, and 6 bases lay outside the gene matches. CDR3 sequence reads: CASSPTGRSNSPLHF. The CDR3 DNA is TGCGCCAGCAGCCCGACAGGGAGAAGTAATTCACCCCTCCACTTT.

V gene TRBV6-6 combines with J gene TRBJ1-5; the D is unclear. V was clipped by 0 bases and J by 3 bases, with 12 bases between them. Looked up from germline, CDR1 is MNHNY and CDR2 is SVGAGI (reference sequence). The CDR3 has 16 residues. Written as DNA, the CDR3 is TGTGCCAGCAGTTACTCGAGCGGGTCCTTCAATCAGCCCCAGCATTTT. This codes for CASSYSSGSFNQPQHF.

This clonotype was detected only a few times. The chain couples TRBV30 to TRBJ1-6; TRBD1 matches at 9 bases. CDR1 is GTSNPN, CDR2 SVGIG, per germline (reference sequence). This CDR3 contains 18 residues. V was pared by 4 bases and J by 0 bases, with 10 bases of the junction left unmatched. The CDR3 is CAWTSRDRAISYNSPLHF. Here the CDR3 DNA reads TGTGCCTGGACGAGCCGGGACAGGGCCATCTCCTATAATTCACCCCTCCACTTT.